A selection of T cell receptor beta chains follows, all from one sample in a study of cytomegalovirus exposure and HLA in healthy donors. The method was immunoSEQ multiplex PCR; TCRdb's version includes in-frame clones alone and lacks a portion of them. The data hold about 200,000 clones, with roughly 83% observed a single time. The sample consisted of PBMCs. All receptors derive from a woman aged 18-29 years in good health and CMV-seronegative. The CDR3 runs from the conserved cysteine through the conserved F or W. The D gene is left open where the match is weak. Expanded clones get a size class; other rows say once, few or many, or leave the size out.

clone size | J gene | D gene | V gene | CDR3 protein | CDR3 DNA
NA | TRBJ1-6 | TRBD1 | TRBV5-1 | CASSFRGGTGLNSPLHF | TGCGCCAGCAGCTTTAGGGGCGGGACAGGGCTTAATTCACCCCTCCACTTT
NA | TRBJ2-7 | TRBD1 | TRBV12-5 | CASGSGRQGKPYEQYF | TGTGCTAGTGGTTCCGGGAGACAGGGGAAACCCTACGAGCAGTACTTC
NA | TRBJ2-7 | TRBD2 | TRBV4-1 | CASSQDRAQRGYEQYF | TGCGCCAGCAGCCAAGATCGGGCCCAGCGGGGCTACGAGCAGTACTTC
NA | TRBJ2-2 | NA | TRBV9 | CASSVVLNTGELFF | TGTGCCAGCAGCGTAGTACTGAACACCGGGGAGCTGTTTTTT
NA | TRBJ1-3 | NA | TRBV30 | CASTYSGNTIYF | TGTGCCTCGACCTACTCTGGAAACACCATATATTTT
NA | TRBJ2-3 | NA | TRBV5-1 | CASSFPDSADTQYF | TGCGCCAGCAGCTTCCCAGACAGCGCAGATACGCAGTATTTT
NA | TRBJ1-1 | TRBD1 | TRBV5-4 | CASSWDRGQSEAFF | TGTGCCAGCAGCTGGGACAGGGGGCAGTCTGAAGCTTTCTTT
NA | TRBJ2-1 | TRBD1 | TRBV6-4 | CASSDIPEGARGEQFF | TGTGCCAGCAGTGACATCCCCGAGGGGGCTAGGGGTGAGCAGTTCTTC
NA | TRBJ2-1 | TRBD1 | TRBV28 | CATRTGGREQFF | TGTGCCACCCGGACAGGGGGCAGGGAGCAGTTCTTC
NA | TRBJ1-2 | NA | TRBV18 | CASSQEVGYGYTF | TGTGCCAGCTCACAAGAGGTTGGCTATGGCTACACCTTC
NA | TRBJ2-3 | NA | TRBV9 | CASSVQDWTGAQYF | TGTGCCAGCAGCGTCCAGGACTGGACGGGGGCGCAGTATTTT
NA | TRBJ1-5 | TRBD1 | TRBV27 | CASSLIGGGNQPQHF | TGTGCCAGCAGTTTGATAGGGGGCGGCAATCAGCCCCAGCATTTT
NA | TRBJ1-5 | NA | TRBV6-1 | CASRTLGSRPPQHF | TGTGCCAGCAGGACACTCGGCTCTCGCCCCCCCCAGCATTTT
NA | TRBJ2-7 | TRBD1 | TRBV4-1 | CASSQPDRGGYEQYF | TGCGCCAGCAGCCAACCAGACAGGGGCGGGTACGAGCAGTACTTC
NA | TRBJ1-4 | NA | TRBV18 | CASSPGLDEKLFF | TGTGCCAGCTCACCAGGGTTGGATGAAAAACTGTTTTTT
NA | TRBJ1-1 | NA | TRBV30 | CAWSAPRTASNTEAFF | TGTGCCTGGAGTGCCCCGAGGACAGCTTCGAACACTGAAGCTTTCTTT
NA | TRBJ1-2 | TRBD1 | TRBV2 | CASRMDRGFLANYGYTF | TGTGCCAGCAGGATGGACAGGGGTTTCCTAGCTAACTATGGCTACACCTTC
NA | TRBJ1-2 | NA | TRBV30 | CAWNFDRWGYTF | TGTGCCTGGAATTTCGACAGATGGGGCTACACCTTC
NA | TRBJ2-1 | NA | TRBV7-6 | CASSGWQGNYNEQFF | TGTGCCAGCAGCGGGTGGCAGGGGAATTACAATGAGCAGTTCTTC
NA | TRBJ2-7 | NA | TRBV30 | CAWSSFYSGRTSYEQYF | TGTGCCTGGAGTTCCTTTTACTCGGGGCGGACATCCTACGAGCAGTACTTC
NA | TRBJ2-7 | NA | TRBV6-6 | CASTSLRGEQYF | TGTGCCAGCACTTCCCTCCGGGGCGAGCAGTACTTC
NA | TRBJ2-1 | TRBD1 | TRBV23-1 | CASSPEFFLGTGVSEQFF | TGCGCCAGCAGTCCCGAGTTTTTTTTGGGGACAGGGGTAAGTGAGCAGTTCTTC
NA | TRBJ2-3 | NA | TRBV4-1 | CASSQGVGLASTDTQYF | TGCGCCAGCAGCCAGGGAGTTGGACTGGCTAGCACAGATACGCAGTATTTT
once | TRBJ2-7 | NA | TRBV19 | CASPLWFLYEQYF | TGTGCCAGCCCGCTTTGGTTCCTCTACGAGCAGTACTTC
NA | TRBJ2-7 | NA | TRBV9 | CASSVGVDTYEQYF | TGTGCCAGCAGCGTAGGGGTAGACACCTACGAGCAGTACTTC
NA | TRBJ1-5 | TRBD1 | TRBV6-1 | CASSVTGGRNQPQHF | TGTGCCAGCAGTGTTACAGGGGGGCGCAATCAGCCCCAGCATTTT
NA | TRBJ2-3 | TRBD2 | TRBV5-4 | CASSSRLAGDTDTQYF | TGTGCCAGCAGCTCTCGACTAGCGGGGGACACAGATACGCAGTATTTT
NA | TRBJ2-1 | TRBD1 | TRBV29-1 | CSVADRGSYNEQFF | TGCAGCGTTGCGGACAGGGGCTCCTACAATGAGCAGTTCTTC
NA | TRBJ1-1 | TRBD1 | TRBV7-9 | CASSLVYRGAEAFF | TGTGCCAGCAGCTTAGTCTACAGGGGAGCGGAAGCTTTCTTT
NA | TRBJ2-7 | TRBD1 | TRBV7-9 | CASSPDRGQSYEQYF | TGTGCCAGCAGCCCAGACAGGGGGCAATCCTACGAGCAGTACTTC
NA | TRBJ1-1 | TRBD1 | TRBV11-3 | CASSLSGTAEAFF | TGTGCCAGCAGCTTAAGCGGGACAGCTGAAGCTTTCTTT
NA | TRBJ2-1 | TRBD1 | TRBV6-4 | CASSTGGGEQFF | TGTGCCAGCAGTACAGGGGGCGGGGAGCAGTTCTTC
NA | TRBJ2-1 | NA | TRBV7-9 | CASSLNRDAYNEQFF | TGTGCCAGCAGCTTGAACAGGGACGCCTACAATGAGCAGTTCTTC
NA | TRBJ2-7 | NA | TRBV7-8 | CASSLGRSSYEQYF | TGTGCCAGCAGCTTAGGACGGAGCTCCTACGAGCAGTACTTC
NA | TRBJ2-5 | NA | TRBV25-1 | CASSALGYQETQYF | TGTGCCAGCAGTGCCCTGGGGTACCAAGAGACCCAGTACTTC
NA | TRBJ2-3 | NA | TRBV12-5 | CASGLAAGSGPDTQYF | TGTGCTAGTGGTTTGGCCGCGGGGTCGGGCCCAGATACGCAGTATTTT
once | TRBJ2-7 | NA | TRBV28 | CASSLMVRRYYEQYF | TGTGCCAGCAGTTTAATGGTAAGGAGGTACTACGAGCAGTACTTC
few | TRBJ1-1 | NA | TRBV5-1 | CASSLIGGGQGTEAFF | TGCGCCAGCAGCTTGATCGGCGGGGGGCAGGGGACTGAAGCTTTCTTT
NA | TRBJ1-1 | NA | TRBV19 | CASTLGGNTEAFF | TGTGCCAGTACCCTGGGGGGGAACACTGAAGCTTTCTTT